These T cell receptor beta chains were read from a single sample in a study of regulatory T cells in long-lasting Graves disease. A single record per CDR3 protein comes from TCRdb applying MiXCR to the multiplex PCR reads. The table lists about 400,000 distinct CDR3 sequences, around 16% of them singletons, with roughly 8% in the top ten. In addition, the sample was reused for a study of T cells in Graves' hyperthyroidism and ophthalmopathy.

The sample here was peripheral blood mononuclear cells (PBMCs), taken at new diagnosis, from a patient treated with antithyroid drugs. The source of these receptors is a woman aged 40 to 50 with Graves disease. Both conserved end residues are part of each CDR3. The D gene is left open where the match is weak. Only part of the rows carry a size: once, few, many, or a class if the clone is expanded.

j_call d_call clone_size v_call cdr3_aa cdr3_nt
TRBJ2-1 TRBD2 - TRBV12-3/TRBV12-4 CASSPRGGRASDEQFF TGTGCCAGCAGTCCCCGCGGCGGGAGGGCCTCCGATGAGCAGTTCTTC
TRBJ2-1 - - TRBV14 CASSGSAGTSYNEQFF TGTGCCAGCAGCGGCTCTGCGGGGACTTCCTACAATGAGCAGTTCTTC
TRBJ1-2 - few TRBV19 CASSMIGSNYGYTF TGTGCCAGTAGTATGATAGGGTCAAACTATGGCTACACCTTC
TRBJ2-7 - many TRBV11-3 CASSRTTYEQYF TGTGCCAGCAGCAGGACCACCTACGAGCAGTACTTC
TRBJ1-5 - - TRBV2 CASSPTGGGYQPQHF TGTGCCAGCAGTCCAACAGGAGGGGGATATCAGCCCCAGCATTTT
TRBJ2-5 - many TRBV30 CASTLGTRGAETQYF TGTGCCTCCACTCTGGGAACAAGGGGGGCAGAGACCCAGTACTTC
TRBJ2-1 - - TRBV10-3 CAILGGKNYNEQFF TGTGCCATCCTAGGCGGGAAAAACTACAATGAGCAGTTCTTC
TRBJ2-3 - many TRBV10-2 CASSESTALPGDTQYF TGCGCCAGCAGTGAGTCGACGGCCCTCCCCGGGGATACGCAGTATTTT
TRBJ2-1 TRBD2 few TRBV10-3 CAIRGGTSYSNEQFF TGTGCCATCAGGGGGGGGACTAGCTATTCCAATGAGCAGTTCTTC
TRBJ2-1 TRBD2 - TRBV5-6 CASSSGLATDEQFF TGTGCCAGCAGTTCCGGACTAGCGACGGATGAGCAGTTCTTC
TRBJ2-3 TRBD2 few TRBV20-1 CSARGGRTSGSTDTQYF TGCAGTGCTAGGGGGGGGAGGACTAGCGGGAGCACAGATACGCAGTATTTT
TRBJ2-7 TRBD2 many TRBV11-3 CASSVLAGLAYEQYF TGTGCCAGCAGCGTATTAGCGGGCCTGGCCTACGAGCAGTACTTC
TRBJ2-3 TRBD1 few TRBV25-1 CASSEFQGQGASDTQYF TGTGCCAGCAGTGAATTTCAAGGACAGGGGGCGTCAGATACGCAGTATTTT
TRBJ1-4 - - TRBV10-3 CAISESKVSREKLFF TGTGCCATCAGTGAGTCGAAGGTTAGCCGAGAAAAACTGTTTTTT
TRBJ1-5 - many TRBV19 CASSDGGGGNQPQHF TGTGCCAGTAGTGACGGGGGCGGTGGCAATCAGCCCCAGCATTTT
TRBJ2-3 TRBD2 many TRBV20-1 CSATREGGGTQYF TGCAGTGCTACTCGGGAGGGCGGCGGCACGCAGTATTTT
TRBJ2-1 TRBD2 - TRBV11-2 CASSLEGAGTSGSISYNEQFF TGTGCCAGCAGCTTGGAAGGGGCCGGGACTAGCGGGAGCATCTCCTACAATGAGCAGTTCTTC
TRBJ1-2 - - TRBV20-1 CSARPQEGLRYTF TGCAGTGCTCGACCCCAGGAAGGTCTCCGCTACACCTTC
TRBJ2-7 - many TRBV11-2 CASSLVGQGAAYF -
TRBJ2-1 - many TRBV28 CASSPPARMSPTSYNEQFF TGTGCCAGCAGTCCCCCCGCTAGAATGTCTCCGACCTCCTACAATGAGCAGTTCTTC
TRBJ2-1 - - TRBV27 CASSLSGHPNEQFF TGTGCCAGCAGTTTATCAGGACACCCCAATGAGCAGTTCTTC
TRBJ2-2 TRBD2 few TRBV19 CASPGLAGGYTGELFF TGTGCCAGTCCGGGACTAGCGGGAGGGTATACCGGGGAGCTGTTTTTT
TRBJ1-6 TRBD1 few TRBV20-1 CSAGTGTINSPLHF TGCAGTGCTGGGACAGGGACAATTAATTCACCCCTCCACTTT
TRBJ2-1 TRBD2 - TRBV9 CASSVESSGNGNEQFF TGTGCCAGCAGCGTAGAGAGTAGCGGGAATGGTAATGAGCAGTTCTTC
TRBJ1-5 TRBD1 - TRBV15 CATSRYPGGAGSNQPQHF TGTGCCACCAGCAGATACCCAGGGGGCGCTGGGAGCAATCAGCCCCAGCATTTT
TRBJ2-7 - many TRBV7-3 CASSATSGSEQYF TGTGCCAGCAGCGCCACCTCCGGGAGTGAGCAGTACTTC
TRBJ2-7 - few TRBV5-1 CASSAVEGMLYF TGCGCCAGCAGCGCCGTGGAAGGGATGCTGTACTTC
TRBJ2-7 TRBD2 many TRBV6-1 CASSTSGRVYEQYF TGTGCCAGCAGTACTAGCGGGAGGGTGTACGAGCAGTACTTC
TRBJ2-3 TRBD1 few TRBV27 CASSFSQGATDTQYF TGTGCCAGCAGTTTCTCGCAGGGGGCTACGGATACGCAGTATTTT
TRBJ2-3 TRBD2 many TRBV5-1 CASRKASGADTQYF TGCGCCAGCCGAAAGGCTAGCGGGGCAGATACGCAGTATTTT
TRBJ1-1 TRBD1 many TRBV11-1 CASSFRTGSTEAFF TGTGCCAGCAGCTTTAGGACAGGGTCGACTGAAGCTTTCTTT
TRBJ2-1 - many TRBV20-1 CSATPWDAHEQFF TGCAGTGCTACACCTTGGGACGCCCATGAGCAGTTCTTC
TRBJ1-1 - - TRBV29-1 CSVDRATGTEAFF TGCAGCGTTGATCGAGCGACAGGCACTGAAGCTTTCTTT
TRBJ1-4 - - TRBV4-2 CASSQHVRGVGKLFF TGTGCCAGCAGCCAACATGTGCGGGGCGTTGGAAAACTGTTTTTT
TRBJ2-1 TRBD2 many TRBV30 CAWSELATVDEQFF TGTGCCTGGAGTGAACTAGCGACCGTAGATGAGCAGTTCTTC
TRBJ1-2 - - TRBV5-8 CASSSVDSYTF TGTGCCAGCAGCTCCGTTGATAGCTACACCTTC
TRBJ2-1 - many TRBV7-9 CASRGQFETLNNEQFF TGTGCCAGCAGAGGACAGTTCGAGACCTTAAACAATGAGCAGTTCTTC
TRBJ2-5 TRBD2 many TRBV7-2 CASSTRTSQETQYF TGTGCCAGCAGCACTAGGACTAGCCAAGAGACCCAGTACTTC
TRBJ1-6 TRBD1 many TRBV11-2 CASSPRQGAGNSPLHF TGTGCCAGCAGCCCCAGACAGGGGGCGGGTAATTCACCCCTCCACTTT
TRBJ1-3 - many TRBV12-3/TRBV12-4 CASSFLLQSSGNTIYF TGTGCCAGCAGTTTTCTGTTACAGAGCTCTGGAAACACCATATATTTT
TRBJ2-1 - many TRBV27 CASSLSMGDRIHEQFF TGTGCCAGCAGTTTATCGATGGGGGATAGGATCCATGAGCAGTTCTTC
TRBJ1-2 - few TRBV13 CASSLGQNLDGYTF TGTGCCAGCAGCTTAGGACAGAACTTAGATGGCTACACCTTC
TRBJ2-7 TRBD1 - TRBV5-5 CASSFARDRPTYEQYF TGTGCCAGCAGTTTTGCCCGGGACAGGCCTACCTACGAGCAGTACTTC
TRBJ1-1 TRBD1 many TRBV28 CATLTGRNTEAFF TGTGCCACCCTGACAGGGAGAAACACTGAAGCTTTCTTT
TRBJ2-1 TRBD1 many TRBV3-1 CASSQPKIRDSLTNEQFF TGTGCCAGCAGCCAACCCAAAATACGGGACAGCCTGACTAATGAGCAGTTCTTC
TRBJ1-2 - many TRBV5-6 CASSLEQWGYTF TGTGCCAGCAGCTTGGAACAATGGGGCTACACCTTC
TRBJ2-2 TRBD2 few TRBV29-1 CSVEGKVTGTSGAGELFF TGCAGCGTTGAAGGAAAGGTTACCGGGACTAGCGGGGCCGGGGAGCTGTTTTTT
TRBJ2-3 - many TRBV6-1 CASSARGTDTQYF TGTGCCAGCAGTGCTAGGGGCACAGATACGCAGTATTTT